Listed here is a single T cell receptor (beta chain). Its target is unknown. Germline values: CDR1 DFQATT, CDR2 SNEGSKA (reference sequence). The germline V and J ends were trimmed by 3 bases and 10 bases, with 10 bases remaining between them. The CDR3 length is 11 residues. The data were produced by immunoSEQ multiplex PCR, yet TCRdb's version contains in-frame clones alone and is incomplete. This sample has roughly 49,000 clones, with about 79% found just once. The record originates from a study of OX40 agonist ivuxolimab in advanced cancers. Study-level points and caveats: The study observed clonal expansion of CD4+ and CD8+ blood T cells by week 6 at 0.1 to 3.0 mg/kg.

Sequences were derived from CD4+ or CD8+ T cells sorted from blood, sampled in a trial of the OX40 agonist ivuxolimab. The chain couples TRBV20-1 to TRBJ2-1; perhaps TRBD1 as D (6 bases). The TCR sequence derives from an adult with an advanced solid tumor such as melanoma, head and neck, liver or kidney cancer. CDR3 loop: CSARNRVEQFF. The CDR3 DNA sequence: TGCAGTGCTAGGAACAGGGTCGAGCAGTTCTTC.